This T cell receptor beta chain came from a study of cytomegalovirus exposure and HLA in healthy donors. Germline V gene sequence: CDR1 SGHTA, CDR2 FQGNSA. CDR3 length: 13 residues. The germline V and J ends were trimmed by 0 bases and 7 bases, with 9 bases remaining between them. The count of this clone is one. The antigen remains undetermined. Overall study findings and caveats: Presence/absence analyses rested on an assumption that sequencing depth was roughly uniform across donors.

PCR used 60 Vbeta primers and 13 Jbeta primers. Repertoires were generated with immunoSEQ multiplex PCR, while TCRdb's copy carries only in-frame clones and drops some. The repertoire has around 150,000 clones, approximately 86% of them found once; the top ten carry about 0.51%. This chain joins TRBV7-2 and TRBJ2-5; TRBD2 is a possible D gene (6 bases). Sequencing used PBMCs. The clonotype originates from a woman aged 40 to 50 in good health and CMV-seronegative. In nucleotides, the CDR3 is TGTGCCAGCAGCTTAGCGGACGGGGGGACCCAGTACTTC. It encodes CASSLADGGTQYF. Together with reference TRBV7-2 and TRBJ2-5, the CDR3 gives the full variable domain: GAGVSQSPSNKVTEKGKDVELRCDPISGHTALYWYRQSLGQGLEFLIYFQGNSAPDKSGLPSDRFSAERTGGSVSTLTIQRTQQEDSAVYLCASSLADGGTQYFGPGTRLLVL.